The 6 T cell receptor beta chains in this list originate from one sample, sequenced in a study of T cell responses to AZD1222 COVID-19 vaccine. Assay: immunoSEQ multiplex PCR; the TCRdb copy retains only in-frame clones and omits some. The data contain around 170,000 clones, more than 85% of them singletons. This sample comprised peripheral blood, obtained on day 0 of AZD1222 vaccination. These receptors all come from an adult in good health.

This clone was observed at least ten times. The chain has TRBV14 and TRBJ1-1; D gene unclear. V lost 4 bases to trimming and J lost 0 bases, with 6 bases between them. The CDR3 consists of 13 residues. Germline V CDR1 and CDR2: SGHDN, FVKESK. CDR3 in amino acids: CASSLRLNTEAFF. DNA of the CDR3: TGTGCCAGCAGCCTCAGATTGAACACTGAAGCTTTCTTT.

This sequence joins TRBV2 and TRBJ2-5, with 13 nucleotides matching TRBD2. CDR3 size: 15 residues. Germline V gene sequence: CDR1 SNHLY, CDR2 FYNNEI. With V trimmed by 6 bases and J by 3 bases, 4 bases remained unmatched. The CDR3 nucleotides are TGTGCCAGCAGCCTGGGGACTAGCGGGAAAGAGACCCAGTACTTC. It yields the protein CASSLGTSGKETQYF.

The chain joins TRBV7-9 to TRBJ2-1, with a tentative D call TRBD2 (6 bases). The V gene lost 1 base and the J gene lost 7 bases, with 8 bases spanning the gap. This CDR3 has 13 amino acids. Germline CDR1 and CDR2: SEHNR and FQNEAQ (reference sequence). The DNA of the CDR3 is TGTGCCAGCAGCTTAGTCGGAGGGAATGAGCAGTTCTTC. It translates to CASSLVGGNEQFF.

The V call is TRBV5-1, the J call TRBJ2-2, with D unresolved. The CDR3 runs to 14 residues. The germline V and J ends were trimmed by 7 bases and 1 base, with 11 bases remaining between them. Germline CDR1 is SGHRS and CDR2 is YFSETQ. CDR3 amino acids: CASRPAWNTGELFF. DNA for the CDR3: TGCGCCAGCCGCCCGGCCTGGAACACCGGGGAGCTGTTTTTT.

The CDR3 nucleotides read TGTGCCATCAGGGCCGGGACAGTTAGCTCCTATAATTCACCCCTCCACTTT. This gives the protein CAIRAGTVSSYNSPLHF. This chain uses TRBV10-3 with TRBJ1-6; 7 nucleotides match TRBD1. The V and J ends lost 6 bases and 0 bases, in that order; junction bases with no gene match: 8. The CDR3 loop spans 17 amino acids. Per the germline V gene, CDR1 is ENHRY and CDR2 is SYGVKD.

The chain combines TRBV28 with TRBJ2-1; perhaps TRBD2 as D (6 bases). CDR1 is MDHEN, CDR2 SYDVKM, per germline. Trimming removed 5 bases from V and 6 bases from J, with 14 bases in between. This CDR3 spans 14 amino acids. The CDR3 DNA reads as TGTGCCAGCAGTGCTACCGGGACTCCCAATGAGCAGTTCTTC. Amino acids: CASSATGTPNEQFF. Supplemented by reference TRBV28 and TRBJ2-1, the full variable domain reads DVKVTQSSRYLVKRTGEKVFLECVQDMDHENMFWYRQDPGLGLRLIYFSYDVKMKEKGDIPEGYSVSREKKERFSLILESASTNQTSMYLCASSATGTPNEQFFGPGTRLTVL.